These 23 T cell receptor beta chains were sequenced from one sample in a study of identical twins (dated by TCRdb to 2016 to 2017). Receptor libraries were prepared by 5' RACE. Sequencing was performed on an Illumina HiSeq 2000. Starting from the raw public reads, TCRdb applied fastp trimming at Q25, assembled clones with MiXCR and retained in-frame beta chains. Each CDR3 protein appears once, grouped with its most common genes and DNA. Counted in this sample were about 660,000 distinct CDR3 sequences; under 9% of them appeared once. 0.75% to 1% of the sample rests with the top ten. The same sample was also studied in work on yellow fever vaccine responses in identical twins.

Sample: PBMCs. These receptors came from a woman aged 18-30 years in good health.

At least ten counts were recorded for this clonotype. This chain joins TRBV2 and TRBJ2-3; D gene unclear. The V gene's germline CDR1 is SNHLY and CDR2 FYNNEI. Trimming removed 6 bases from V and 1 base from J, with 8 bases in between. CDR3 length: 13 amino acids. In DNA, the CDR3 is TGTGCCAGCAGGGACGGAGGCACAGATACGCAGTATTTT. Translating it yields CASRDGGTDTQYF.

This clonotype has a handful of counts. The chain joins TRBV10-3 to TRBJ2-7, with TRBD1 as a possible D gene (5 bases). The CDR3 totals 15 residues. The V end was cut by 5 bases, the J end by 5 bases, with 19 bases between. Germline values: CDR1 ENHRY, CDR2 SYGVKD. The DNA of the CDR3 is TGTGCCATCAGTCTCCAGGGTGCCCCGAACCACGAGCAGTACTTC. The encoded protein is CAISLQGAPNHEQYF.

V gene TRBV11-2 combines with J gene TRBJ2-3; the D call may be TRBD1 or TRBD2 (5 bases each). The germline V and J ends were trimmed by 2 bases and 3 bases, with 21 bases remaining between them. CDR1 SGHAT and CDR2 FQNNGV come from the germline V gene. The CDR3 has 18 residues. CDR3 DNA sequence: TGTGCCAGCAGCTTAATATCGGGGCTAGGCGCTTGGACAGATACGCAGTATTTT. It encodes CASSLISGLGAWTDTQYF.

CDR3 sequence: CASSLRGQGGNIQYF. The DNA for the CDR3 is TGTGCCAGCAGTTTACGCGGACAGGGAGGGAACATTCAGTACTTC. V and J are TRBV27 and TRBJ2-4; weak D call: TRBD1 (8 bases). The CDR3 length is 15 residues. The germline V gene has CDR1 MNHEY and CDR2 SMNVEV (reference sequence). V lost 2 bases and J lost 7, with 15 bases in between.

The rearrangement uses TRBV5-1 and TRBJ2-2, with TRBD2 identical over 7 bases. Germline CDR1 is SGHRS and CDR2 is YFSETQ. This CDR3 is 17 amino acids long. Losses at the gene ends were 2 bases for V and 0 bases for J; bases not matched to a gene: 7. CDR3: CASSFPVGGTNTGELFF. DNA of the CDR3: TGCGCCAGCAGCTTCCCTGTCGGGGGGACGAACACCGGGGAGCTGTTTTTT.

The chain has TRBV7-9 and TRBJ2-5, with no clear D. Trimming pared 5 bases from V and 5 bases from J, leaving 9 bases between. CDR3 length: 12 amino acids. The germline V gene encodes CDR1 SEHNR and CDR2 FQNEAQ (reference sequence). CDR3 nucleotides: TGTGCCAGCAGCCAAAACTCCGAGACCCAGTACTTC. Residues: CASSQNSETQYF.

This clonotype was counted only a few times. This rearrangement joins TRBV28 to TRBJ2-1; 8 nucleotides match TRBD2. The CDR3 is 12 amino acids. The J segment lost 12 bases and the V segment lost 6 bases, leaving 7 bases of the junction unmatched. CDR1 is MDHEN, CDR2 SYDVKM, per germline. The CDR3 loop is CASRGTRFGQFF. The CDR3 coding sequence is TGTGCCAGCAGGGGGACTAGATTTGGGCAGTTCTTC.

The rearrangement links TRBV20-1 to TRBJ2-1, with D tentatively TRBD2 (5 bases). Germline V CDR1 and CDR2: DFQATT, SNEGSKA (reference sequence). V was cut by 3 bases and J by 0 bases, with 12 bases left in between. This CDR3 has 15 amino acids. This CDR3 reads CSASIATSSYNEQFF. CDR3 sequence (DNA): TGCAGTGCTAGTATAGCGACGAGCTCCTACAATGAGCAGTTCTTC.

This clonotype was detected a few times. This chain joins TRBV3-1 and TRBJ1-1, with D possibly TRBD1 on 5 matching bases. Germline CDR1 and CDR2: LGHDT and YNNKEL (reference sequence). The V end lost 4 bases, the J end lost 0 bases, and 12 bases lay between the germline ends. The CDR3 loop spans 15 amino acids. In DNA, the CDR3 is TGTGCCAGCAGCCCCGAGGGACCCTTGAACACTGAAGCTTTCTTT. Translated: CASSPEGPLNTEAFF.

This clonotype was observed many times. The V and J genes are TRBV12-3 or TRBV12-4 and TRBJ2-1; the D gene is possibly TRBD2 (6 bases). Trimming took 5 bases from V and 6 from J, leaving 11 bases between them. This CDR3 is built from 13 residues. The CDR3 loop is CASSRDSINEQFF. DNA for the CDR3: TGTGCCAGCAGTCGGGACTCAATCAATGAGCAGTTCTTC.

V usage is TRBV7-9 and J usage is TRBJ1-2; D is perhaps TRBD1 (5 bases). The CDR3 sequence is 14 residues long. Germline V gene lookup returns CDR1 SEHNR and CDR2 FQNEAQ (reference sequence). Trimming left V 4 bases short and J 1 base short, with 10 bases between. CDR3 amino acids: CASSSGTDNYGYTF. The CDR3 DNA is TGTGCCAGCAGCTCCGGGACGGATAACTATGGCTACACCTTC. The whole variable domain, remainder taken from reference TRBV7-9 and TRBJ1-2, is DTGVSQNPRHKITKRGQNVTFRCDPISEHNRLYWYRQTLGQGPEFLTYFQNEAQLEKSRLLSDRFSAERPKGSFSTLEIQRTEQGDSAMYLCASSSGTDNYGYTFGSGTRLTVV.

In its sample, this clonotype was seen a few times. J is TRBJ1-5 and V is TRBV5-5; TRBD1 might be the D (6 bases). The V gene lost 5 bases and the J gene lost 0 bases, with 12 bases spanning the gap. The germline CDR1 and CDR2 sequences are SGHKS and YYEKEE (reference sequence). The CDR3 runs 15 residues. The CDR3 nucleotides are TGTGCCAGCAGTTCAGGGGAATATAGCAATCAGCCCCAGCATTTT. It specifies CASSSGEYSNQPQHF.

The rearrangement links TRBV4-3 to TRBJ2-2; D tentatively reads TRBD1 or TRBD2 (5 bases each). The CDR3 has 15 residues. Germline CDR1 is LGHNA and CDR2 is YSLEER. V was trimmed by 1 base and J by 6 bases, leaving 12 bases between them. The DNA of the CDR3 is TGCGCCAGCAGCCAAGTGTCAGGGAGTGCCGGGGAGCTGTTTTTT. It yields the protein CASSQVSGSAGELFF.

Here the CDR3 DNA reads TGTGCCAGCAGCTTAGCGGTGCGAGAGCAGTACTTC. It encodes CASSLAVREQYF. The V call is TRBV7-2, the J call TRBJ2-7; D is ambiguous. The V end was cut by 0 bases, the J end by 7 bases, with 7 bases between. The CDR3 covers 12 residues. CDR1 is SGHTA, CDR2 FQGNSA, per germline.

This chain links TRBV6-4 with TRBJ2-6; TRBD1 matches at 9 bases. The CDR3 contains 16 residues. Germline CDR1 MRHNA, CDR2 SNTAGT. With V trimmed by 6 bases and J by 2 bases, 5 bases remained unmatched. CDR3 sequence (DNA): TGTGCCAGCAGCCGGGACAGGGTCACTGGGGCCAACGTCCTGACTTTC. Residues: CASSRDRVTGANVLTF.

This clonotype appeared a few times. The chain links TRBV5-5 to TRBJ2-3, with TRBD1 identical over 7 bases. CDR1 is SGHKS, CDR2 YYEKEE, per germline (reference sequence). The CDR3 runs 16 residues. V was pared by 3 bases and J by 2 bases, with 9 bases of the junction left unmatched. As DNA, the CDR3 is TGTGCCAGCAGCTCGGGGACAGTAACCTTCACAGATACGCAGTATTTT. It encodes CASSSGTVTFTDTQYF.

This clonotype turned up a few times. The rearrangement uses TRBV4-3 and TRBJ2-1; TRBD2 matches 13 bases. With 2 bases clipped from V and 7 bases from J, the junction kept 11 bases outside the gene matches. The CDR3 consists of 18 residues. The germline CDR1 and CDR2 sequences are LGHNA and YSLEER. The CDR3 nucleotides read TGCGCCAGCAGCCAAATCCGGACTAGCGGGAGTCCGAAGAATGAGCAGTTCTTC. This sequence encodes CASSQIRTSGSPKNEQFF.

The genes are TRBV9 and TRBJ1-1, with a weak D call TRBD1 (6 bases). V lost 0 bases and J lost 6, with 15 bases in between. This CDR3 is 15 amino acids long. Germline V gives CDR1 SGDLS, CDR2 YYNGEE. The CDR3 region has the DNA TGTGCCAGCAGCGTAGGGGAAGGGGGAACCCCTGAAGCTTTCTTT. It translates to CASSVGEGGTPEAFF.

This clonotype has only a few counts. The chain couples TRBV11-2 to TRBJ2-3, with D possibly matching TRBD2 (5 bases). The CDR3 has 18 residues. The ends were cut back, 2 bases at V and 2 bases at J, with 20 bases in the middle. Germline CDR1 and CDR2: SGHAT and FQNNGV. CDR3 sequence: CASSLWPPGSPYTDTQYF. CDR3 sequence (DNA): TGTGCCAGCAGCTTATGGCCCCCGGGGAGCCCTTACACAGATACGCAGTATTTT.

This clonotype was observed a few times. The chain employs TRBV20-1 and TRBJ2-7; 9 bases are a match to TRBD2. The length of the CDR3 is 14 residues. Trimming removed 7 bases from V and 5 bases from J; junction bases left unmatched: 12. Looked up from germline, CDR1 is DFQATT and CDR2 is SNEGSKA (reference sequence). The CDR3 reads CSVPGLARGNEQYF. The CDR3 DNA sequence: TGCAGTGTCCCGGGACTAGCTAGGGGTAACGAGCAGTACTTC.

Ten or more counts support this clonotype. The chain is built from TRBV2 and TRBJ1-1; 7 bases agree with TRBD1. CDR3 length: 14 residues. Trimming at V came to 3 bases and at J to 1 base, leaving 2 bases not matched to a gene. Germline loops: CDR1 SNHLY, CDR2 FYNNEI. This CDR3 is CASSEGQRNTEAFF. The CDR3 DNA reads as TGTGCCAGCAGTGAGGGACAGAGGAACACTGAAGCTTTCTTT.

This clonotype was detected many times. V is TRBV12-3 or TRBV12-4 and J is TRBJ1-5; 7 nucleotides align to TRBD1. Losses at the gene ends were 6 bases for V and 1 base for J; bases not matched to a gene: 9. This CDR3 has 16 residues. As DNA, the CDR3 is TGTGCCAGCAGGAGAGAAACAGGGGTGAGCAATCAGCCCCAGCATTTT. Translation: CASRRETGVSNQPQHF.

This clonotype was counted only a few times. A read error may account for a junction end that differs from germline. The V and J genes are TRBV7-7 and TRBJ2-2; TRBD2 is a possible D gene (6 bases). Germline loops: CDR1 SSHAT, CDR2 FNYEAQ (reference sequence). The CDR3 sequence is 16 residues long. The CDR3 nucleotides read TGTGCTAGCAGCCCGAGGGGAGGCGGCAAGCCCGGGGAGCTGTTTTTT. Protein sequence: CASSPRGGGKPGELFF.